The 28 T cell receptor beta chains listed next were all sequenced from one sample in a study of T-cell memory formation after mild COVID-19. MiXCR was run by TCRdb on the 5' RACE reads, yielding one entry per CDR3 protein. The data show approximately 180,000 distinct CDR3 sequences, roughly 17% seen once. Specimen: PBMCs or a T cell subset sorted from them (not recorded which). All receptors come from an adult woman who had mild COVID-19 (a few samples of this study predate the infection). Cell type and time point are not known.

This clonotype was detected only a few times. The rearrangement joins TRBV7-8 to TRBJ1-1, with 7 bases aligning to TRBD1. The J segment lost 3 bases and the V segment lost 0 bases, leaving 4 bases of the junction unmatched. Germline lookup yields CDR1 SGHVS and CDR2 FQNEAQ. CDR3 length equals 15 residues. The DNA for the CDR3 is TGTGCCAGCAGCTTAGCGCCCAGGGGGTACACTGAAGCTTTCTTT. Translation: CASSLAPRGYTEAFF.

CDR3 in DNA: TGCAGCGTTCAGAAGGGGTACGGGGAGCTGTTTTTT. This encodes CSVQKGYGELFF. The chain recombines TRBV29-1 with TRBJ2-2; possible D gene TRBD1, 5 bases. V lost 5 bases and J lost 7, with 11 bases in between. The CDR3 totals 12 residues. Germline values: CDR1 SQVTM, CDR2 ANQGSEA.

The CDR3 region is CASSLGLTQKLFF. The CDR3 nucleotides are TGTGCCAGCAGCCTAGGTTTGACCCAAAAACTGTTTTTT. This chain uses TRBV14 with TRBJ1-4; D is unresolved. Trimming removed 4 bases at V and 9 bases at J, with 12 bases between. This CDR3 region has 13 residues. Germline V gives CDR1 SGHDN, CDR2 FVKESK. The entire variable domain, with the rest obtained from reference TRBV14 and TRBJ1-4, is as follows: EAGVTQFPSHSVIEKGQTVTLRCDPISGHDNLYWYRRVMGKEIKFLLHFVKESKQDESGMPNNRFLAERTGGTYSTLKVQPAELEDSGVYFCASSLGLTQKLFFGSGTQLSVL.

Written as DNA, the CDR3 is TGTGCCGAGGCCGGGGGCGACAAGGACAATGAGCAGTTCTTC. It is translated as CAEAGGDKDNEQFF. The gene calls are TRBV9 and TRBJ2-1, with D possibly called TRBD1 or TRBD2 (6 bases each). Germline CDR1 and CDR2: SGDLS and YYNGEE. There are 14 residues in the CDR3. Trimming stripped 10 bases from V and 5 bases from J, with 19 bases between.

This rearrangement joins TRBV27 to TRBJ2-3; 10 bases map to TRBD2. Germline V gene sequence: CDR1 MNHEY, CDR2 SMNVEV (reference sequence). The CDR3 runs 16 residues. V shed 4 bases and J 0 bases; nucleotides not matched to a gene: 4. The CDR3 is CASSWSSGGSTDTQYF. CDR3 coding DNA: TGTGCCAGCAGTTGGAGTAGCGGGGGGAGCACAGATACGCAGTATTTT.

There are a few counts of this clonotype. The V and J genes are TRBV2 and TRBJ2-1; a possible D gene is TRBD1 (6 bases). The length of the CDR3 is 15 residues. Germline-derived CDR1 and CDR2 are SNHLY and FYNNEI. V lost 4 bases and J 5 bases, leaving 15 bases between the germline ends. The CDR3, as DNA: TGTGCCAGCAGTGCCAACAGGGAAGCCCACAATGAGCAGTTCTTC. Translating gives CASSANREAHNEQFF. The full variable domain, its missing parts supplied by reference TRBV2 and TRBJ2-1, is EPEVTQTPSHQVTQMGQEVILRCVPISNHLYFYWYRQILGQKVEFLVSFYNNEISEKSEIFDDQFSVERPDGSNFTLKIRSTKLEDSAMYFCASSANREAHNEQFFGPGTRLTVL.

This clonotype showed up many times. The chain recombines TRBV20-1 with TRBJ2-2; D unresolved. Per germline, CDR1 DFQATT and CDR2 SNEGSKA (reference sequence). V was clipped by 1 base and J by 1 base, with 7 bases between them. The CDR3 is 14 residues long. CDR3 sequence (DNA): TGCAGTGCTAGAGCCAGCTGGAACACCGGGGAGCTGTTTTTT. Translating it yields CSARASWNTGELFF.

The chain has TRBV12-3 or TRBV12-4 and TRBJ2-1; 7 positions agree with TRBD2. The CDR3 covers 16 residues. V lost 5 bases and J lost 4; bases outside the gene matches: 11. CDR3 nucleotide sequence: TGTGCCAGCAGTCCTAGGGCTAGCGGCTTATACAATGAGCAGTTCTTC. Its protein product is CASSPRASGLYNEQFF.

The sample holds a few counts of this clonotype. The genes are TRBV19 and TRBJ2-5, with D possibly matching TRBD2 (5 bases). Germline CDR1 LNHDA, CDR2 SQIVND (reference sequence). The length of the CDR3 is 14 residues. The V end was cut by 3 bases, the J end by 2 bases, with 10 bases between. The CDR3 here is CASSIGPGQETQYF. DNA of the CDR3: TGTGCCAGTAGTATCGGTCCGGGACAAGAGACCCAGTACTTC.

The rearrangement links TRBV5-1 to TRBJ2-1; 9 positions match TRBD2. The CDR3 covers 15 residues. Trimming cost V 4 bases and J 9 bases; bases outside gene matches: 11. Germline-derived CDR1 and CDR2 are SGHRS and YFSETQ. This chain's CDR3 is CASSPLAGGASEQFF. In DNA form, the CDR3 reads TGCGCCAGCAGCCCGCTGGCGGGGGGGGCCTCTGAGCAGTTCTTC.

This clonotype has only a few counts. The genes are TRBV20-1 and TRBJ2-7; 9 bases map to TRBD1. Germline trimming cut 1 base from V and 5 bases from J; bases unmatched to any gene: 6. This CDR3 region has 14 residues. From germline, CDR1 is DFQATT and CDR2 SNEGSKA (reference sequence). CDR3 nucleotides: TGCAGTGCTAGAGTGAGGACAGGGGTAAACGAGCAGTACTTC. Amino acids: CSARVRTGVNEQYF.

This clonotype has more than one count but fewer than ten. This sequence joins TRBV4-2 and TRBJ2-5; unclear D gene. The germline V gene has CDR1 LGHNA and CDR2 YNFKEQ. The CDR3 consists of 13 residues. Trimming cost V 3 bases and J 3 bases, with 8 bases left between them. The CDR3 DNA reads TGTGCCAGCAGCCAGGCTAGAGAAGAGACCCAGTACTTC. Protein: CASSQAREETQYF.

The V and J genes are TRBV19 and TRBJ2-7; TRBD1 matches 9 bases. CDR1 LNHDA and CDR2 SQIVND come from the germline V gene (reference sequence). This CDR3 has 15 residues. With V trimmed by 3 bases and J by 0 bases, 3 bases remained unmatched. CDR3 DNA sequence: TGTGCCAGTAGTATCTCACAGGGGGCCTCCTACGAGCAGTACTTC. This sequence encodes CASSISQGASYEQYF.

This chain connects TRBV5-1 to TRBJ1-1; D may be TRBD1 (6 bases). Trimming took 0 bases from V and 1 from J, leaving 10 bases between them. CDR3 length: 15 residues. Germline CDR1 SGHRS, CDR2 YFSETQ. CDR3 protein: CASSLAGTTNTEAFF. The CDR3 DNA sequence: TGCGCCAGCAGCTTGGCCGGGACAACGAACACTGAAGCTTTCTTT. The whole variable domain, remainder taken from reference TRBV5-1 and TRBJ1-1, is KAGVTQTPRYLIKTRGQQVTLSCSPISGHRSVSWYQQTPGQGLQFLFEYFSETQRNKGNFPGRFSGRQFSNSRSEMNVSTLELGDSALYLCASSLAGTTNTEAFFGQGTRLTVV.

The chain couples TRBV20-1 to TRBJ1-2; 12 bases line up with TRBD1. Looked up from germline, CDR1 is DFQATT and CDR2 is SNEGSKA (reference sequence). This CDR3 region has 13 residues. The J segment lost 6 bases and the V segment lost 6 bases, leaving 5 bases of the junction unmatched. This chain's CDR3 is CSASGTGGHGYTF. CDR3 nucleotide sequence: TGCAGTGCCTCCGGGACAGGGGGCCATGGCTACACCTTC.

V is TRBV7-9 and J is TRBJ1-2, with a tentative D call TRBD1 (6 bases). V was trimmed by 5 bases and J by 6 bases, leaving 10 bases between them. CDR3 length: 12 residues. CDR1 and CDR2 from the germline V gene are SEHNR and FQNEAQ (reference sequence). The DNA for the CDR3 is TGTGCCAGCAGCCGACAGGCCGATGGCTACACCTTC. Protein product: CASSRQADGYTF. Filled out from reference TRBV7-9 and TRBJ1-2, the complete variable domain reads DTGVSQNPRHKITKRGQNVTFRCDPISEHNRLYWYRQTLGQGPEFLTYFQNEAQLEKSRLLSDRFSAERPKGSFSTLEIQRTEQGDSAMYLCASSRQADGYTFGSGTRLTVV.

This clonotype was detected ten times or more. The chain employs TRBV20-1 and TRBJ2-3, with D unresolved. Germline CDR1 and CDR2: DFQATT and SNEGSKA (reference sequence). CDR3 length: 14 residues. V was pared by 6 bases and J by 1 base, with 14 bases between. The DNA of the CDR3 is TGCAGTGCCCGAAGGCAGCCTGGCACAGATACGCAGTATTTT. Translated: CSARRQPGTDTQYF.

The CDR3 reads CASSFGTGANQPQHF. CDR3 coding DNA: TGTGCCAGCAGCTTCGGGACAGGGGCAAATCAGCCCCAGCATTTT. The chain joins TRBV11-3 to TRBJ1-5; 10 bases match TRBD1. The V gene end was trimmed by 3 bases and the J gene end by 4 bases; junction bases not matched to a gene: 3. The CDR3 sequence is 15 residues long. Germline V CDR1 and CDR2: SGHNT, YENEEA. The whole variable domain, remainder taken from reference TRBV11-3 and TRBJ1-5, is EAGVVQSPRYKIIEKKQPVAFWCNPISGHNTLYWYLQNLGQGPELLIRYENEEAVDDSQLPKDRFSAERLKGVDSTLKIQPAELGDSAVYLCASSFGTGANQPQHFGDGTRLSIL.

The rearrangement links TRBV12-3 or TRBV12-4 to TRBJ1-3; 8 nucleotides align to TRBD1. V was pared by 0 bases and J by 3 bases, with 4 bases of the junction left unmatched. The CDR3 is 16 amino acids. Here the CDR3 DNA reads TGTGCCAGCAGTTTAGCCGGACAGGGTGTTGGAAACACCATATATTTT. Translated: CASSLAGQGVGNTIYF.

This clonotype was recorded a few times. The chain has TRBV7-2 and TRBJ2-1; 7 bases match TRBD1. V was clipped by 1 base and J by 15 bases; unmatched bases: 3. Germline lookup yields CDR1 SGHTA and CDR2 FQGNSA. The CDR3 runs 11 residues. The CDR3 loop reads CASSLGQGSFF. CDR3 in DNA: TGTGCCAGCAGCTTAGGACAGGGCTCGTTCTTC.

This clonotype was detected only a few times. The chain links TRBV20-1 to TRBJ2-5, with TRBD2 matching over 11 bases. The CDR3 sequence is 13 residues long. J gave up 2 bases and V 6 bases, and 2 bases lay outside the gene matches. Germline V gene lookup returns CDR1 DFQATT and CDR2 SNEGSKA (reference sequence). The CDR3 spells CSALAGGQETQYF. The CDR3 DNA sequence: TGCAGTGCCTTAGCGGGGGGGCAAGAGACCCAGTACTTC.

This clonotype was observed at least ten times. The chain employs TRBV5-1 and TRBJ2-7, with 13 bases identical to TRBD2. Germline lookup yields CDR1 SGHRS and CDR2 YFSETQ. The CDR3 length is 16 residues. Trimming at V came to 1 base and at J to 2 bases, leaving 3 bases not matched to a gene. The CDR3 DNA follows: TGCGCCAGCAGCTTGACCGGGACTAGCGGGACCTACGAGCAGTACTTC. Residues: CASSLTGTSGTYEQYF.

This clonotype was found a few times. The rearrangement uses TRBV5-1 and TRBJ2-2, with TRBD1 matching 7 bases. CDR1 is SGHRS, CDR2 YFSETQ, per germline. This CDR3 spans 15 amino acids. The V segment lost 0 bases and the J segment 6 bases; nucleotides outside the gene matches: 5. CDR3 residues: CASSLVGGWPGELFF. CDR3 bases: TGCGCCAGCAGCTTGGTAGGGGGCTGGCCCGGGGAGCTGTTTTTT.

In this sample, this clonotype turned up a few times. V is TRBV5-1 and J is TRBJ1-1; no clear D. Trimming pared 5 bases from V and 1 base from J, leaving 12 bases between. The CDR3 runs to 14 residues. Per germline, CDR1 SGHRS and CDR2 YFSETQ. CDR3 in amino acids: CASRERPSNTEAFF. DNA of the CDR3: TGCGCCAGCAGGGAAAGACCTTCGAACACTGAAGCTTTCTTT.

This chain links TRBV20-1 with TRBJ2-6; no firm D call. Trimming cost V 3 bases and J 5 bases, with 5 bases left between them. The CDR3 sequence is 12 residues long. CDR1 is DFQATT and CDR2 is SNEGSKA in the germline V gene (reference sequence). Here the CDR3 reads CSARVRANVLTF. CDR3 coding DNA: TGCAGTGCTAGGGTCCGGGCCAACGTCCTGACTTTC.

The chain recombines TRBV12-3 or TRBV12-4 with TRBJ2-3, with D unresolved. CDR3 length: 15 amino acids. Deletions cut 3 bases from V and 1 base from J, with 11 bases between. The CDR3 loop is CASSFRVWGTDTQYF. The CDR3 DNA follows: TGTGCCAGCAGTTTTAGAGTTTGGGGCACAGATACGCAGTATTTT.

This clonotype was counted between two and nine times. This chain connects TRBV18 to TRBJ2-7; D gene unclear. The V and J ends lost 2 bases and 0 bases respectively, with 20 bases between them. Germline lookup yields CDR1 KGHSH and CDR2 LQKENI. The CDR3 is 18 amino acids. This CDR3 reads CASSPGRRSAPLSYEQYF. The CDR3 bases are TGTGCCAGCTCACCAGGCAGACGATCGGCCCCACTCTCCTACGAGCAGTACTTC.

A remark on this clonotype: A much larger clone is a single base away; this may be a read error. The chain has TRBV12-3 or TRBV12-4 and TRBJ1-2; tentative D call: TRBD1 (6 bases). Deletions cut 10 bases from V and 7 bases from J, with 16 bases between. This CDR3 is 12 amino acids long. This CDR3 is CAIRQGGGGYTF. The CDR3 DNA follows: TGTGCCATCAGGCAGGGAGGGGGTGGCTACACCTTC.